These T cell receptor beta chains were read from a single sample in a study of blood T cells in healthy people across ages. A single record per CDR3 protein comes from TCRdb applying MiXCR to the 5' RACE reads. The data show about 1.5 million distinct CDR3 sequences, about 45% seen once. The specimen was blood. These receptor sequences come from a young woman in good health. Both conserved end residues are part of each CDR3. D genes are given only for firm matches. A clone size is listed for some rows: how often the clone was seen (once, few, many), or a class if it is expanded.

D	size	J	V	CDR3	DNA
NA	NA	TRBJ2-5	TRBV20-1	CSAVIRGRRETQYF	TGCAGTGCCGTAATCAGGGGCAGGAGGGAGACCCAGTACTTC
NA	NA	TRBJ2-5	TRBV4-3	CASSQGNRGETQYF	TGCGCCAGCAGCCAAGGGAACCGGGGTGAGACCCAGTACTTC
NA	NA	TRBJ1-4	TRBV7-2	CASSPGAGYEKLFF	TGTGCCAGCAGCCCGGGGGCAGGGTACGAAAAACTGTTTTTT
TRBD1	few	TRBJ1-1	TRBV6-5	CASSFLRQGMGDTEAFF	TGTGCCAGCAGTTTCCTTAGACAGGGGATGGGGGACACTGAAGCTTTCTTT
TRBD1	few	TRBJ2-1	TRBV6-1	CASNAGGPSPYEQFF	TGTGCCAGCAATGCAGGGGGACCCAGCCCATATGAGCAGTTCTTC
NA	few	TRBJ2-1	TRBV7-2	CASSTQGRDEQFF	TGTGCCAGCAGCACCCAGGGTCGGGATGAGCAGTTCTTC
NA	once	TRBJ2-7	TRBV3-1	CASSQDFTPSYEQYF	TGTGCCAGCAGCCAAGACTTCACTCCGAGCTACGAGCAGTACTTC
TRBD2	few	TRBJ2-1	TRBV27	CASSLGASGSHEQFF	TGTGCCAGCAGTTTAGGGGCTAGCGGGAGCCATGAGCAGTTCTTC
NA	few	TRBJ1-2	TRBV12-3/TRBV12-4	CASSWRGEGYTF	TGTGCCAGCAGTTGGCGGGGGGAGGGCTACACCTTC
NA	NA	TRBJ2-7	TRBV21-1	CASSKGVGVVSFEQYF	TGTGCCAGCAGCAAAGGGGTGGGAGTCGTCTCCTTCGAGCAGTACTTC
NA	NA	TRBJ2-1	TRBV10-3	CAISVGLQEQFF	TGTGCCATCAGTGTGGGGCTTCAGGAGCAGTTCTTC
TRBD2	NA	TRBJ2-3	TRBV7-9	CASSPRLADPTDTQYF	TGTGCCAGCAGCCCCCGACTAGCGGACCCCACAGATACGCAGTATTTT
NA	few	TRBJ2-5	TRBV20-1	CSARDTPKTQYF	TGCAGTGCTAGAGATACGCCGAAGACCCAGTACTTC
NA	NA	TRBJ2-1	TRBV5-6	CASSPIEEETQFF	TGTGCCAGCAGCCCGATAGAGGAGGAGACCCAGTTCTTC
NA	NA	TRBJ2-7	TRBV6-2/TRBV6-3	CASSYAAGSYNEQYF	TGTGCCAGCAGTTACGCTGCGGGCTCCTACAATGAGCAGTACTTC
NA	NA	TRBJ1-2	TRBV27	CASSLDAWAGYTF	TGTGCCAGCAGTTTAGACGCGTGGGCTGGCTACACCTTC
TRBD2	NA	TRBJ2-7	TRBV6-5	CASSYSRGTSGRANEQYF	TGTGCCAGCAGTTACTCTCGCGGGACTAGCGGGAGGGCGAACGAGCAGTACTTC
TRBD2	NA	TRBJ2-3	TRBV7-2	CASSPRKLAGGGLLTDTQYF	TGTGCCAGCAGCCCAAGGAAACTAGCGGGGGGCGGGTTATTGACAGATACGCAGTATTTT
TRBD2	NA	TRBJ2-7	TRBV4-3	CASSRTGGRYNEQYF	TGCGCCAGCAGCCGAACGGGGGGGCGCTACAATGAGCAGTACTTC
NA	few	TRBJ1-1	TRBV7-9	CASSLAHASEAFF	TGTGCCAGCAGCTTAGCCCATGCAAGTGAAGCTTTCTTT
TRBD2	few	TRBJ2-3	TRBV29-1	CSVGRGGTDTQYF	TGCAGCGTTGGTCGGGGGGGCACAGATACGCAGTATTTT
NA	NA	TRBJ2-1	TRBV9	CASSVGGSGPMGNEQFF	TGTGCCAGCAGCGTAGGTGGGAGCGGCCCAATGGGGAATGAGCAGTTCTTC